The following is a TCR beta chain sequence with its context. The target antigen is unknown. Every one of the patients relapsed after autologous stem cell transplantation (brentuximab vedotin exposure was variable). This entry belongs to a study of PD-1 blockade in classical Hodgkin lymphoma. Broader study findings: Reasons behind the repertoire differences stay unclear, perhaps disease activity or earlier therapy. Newly diagnosed patients reportedly had lower baseline TCR diversity than healthy donors. Complete responders had baseline diversity similar to newly diagnosed patients. With CD4+ cells, TCR diversity rose significantly by C4D1, but not with CD8+ cells.

In germline, CDR1 is SNHLY, CDR2 FYNNEI. This CDR3 spans 14 amino acids. V was trimmed by 6 bases and J by 1 base, leaving 13 bases between them. The table came from immunoSEQ multiplex PCR; TCRdb's copy has only in-frame clones and leaves some out. This sample has around 40,000 clones; around 80% occur once, and the top ten carry 11%. The receptor was isolated from a human donor with classical Hodgkin lymphoma. Sequencing was performed on peripheral blood mononuclear cells (PBMCs), taken at baseline. The J gene is TRBJ2-7, the V gene TRBV2, with D maybe TRBD2 (6 bases). The CDR3 nucleotides read TGTGCCAGCAGGTTAACTAGCCCATCCTACGAGCAGTACTTC. This sequence encodes CASRLTSPSYEQYF.